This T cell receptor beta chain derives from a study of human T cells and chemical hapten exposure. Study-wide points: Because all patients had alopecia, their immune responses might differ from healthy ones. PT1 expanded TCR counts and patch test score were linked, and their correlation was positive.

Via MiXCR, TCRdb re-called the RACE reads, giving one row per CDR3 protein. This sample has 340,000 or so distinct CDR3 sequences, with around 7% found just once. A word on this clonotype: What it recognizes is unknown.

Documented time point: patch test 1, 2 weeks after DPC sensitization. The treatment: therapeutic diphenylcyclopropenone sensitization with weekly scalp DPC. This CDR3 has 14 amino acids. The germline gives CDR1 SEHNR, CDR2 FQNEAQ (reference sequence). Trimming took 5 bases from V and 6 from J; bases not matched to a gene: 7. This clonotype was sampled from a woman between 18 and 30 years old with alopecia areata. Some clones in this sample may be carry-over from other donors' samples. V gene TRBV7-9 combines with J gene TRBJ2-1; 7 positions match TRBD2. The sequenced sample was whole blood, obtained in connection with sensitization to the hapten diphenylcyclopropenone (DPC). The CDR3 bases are TGTGCCAGCAGCCCAACTACTAGCGCCAATGAGCAGTTCTTC. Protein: CASSPTTSANEQFF.